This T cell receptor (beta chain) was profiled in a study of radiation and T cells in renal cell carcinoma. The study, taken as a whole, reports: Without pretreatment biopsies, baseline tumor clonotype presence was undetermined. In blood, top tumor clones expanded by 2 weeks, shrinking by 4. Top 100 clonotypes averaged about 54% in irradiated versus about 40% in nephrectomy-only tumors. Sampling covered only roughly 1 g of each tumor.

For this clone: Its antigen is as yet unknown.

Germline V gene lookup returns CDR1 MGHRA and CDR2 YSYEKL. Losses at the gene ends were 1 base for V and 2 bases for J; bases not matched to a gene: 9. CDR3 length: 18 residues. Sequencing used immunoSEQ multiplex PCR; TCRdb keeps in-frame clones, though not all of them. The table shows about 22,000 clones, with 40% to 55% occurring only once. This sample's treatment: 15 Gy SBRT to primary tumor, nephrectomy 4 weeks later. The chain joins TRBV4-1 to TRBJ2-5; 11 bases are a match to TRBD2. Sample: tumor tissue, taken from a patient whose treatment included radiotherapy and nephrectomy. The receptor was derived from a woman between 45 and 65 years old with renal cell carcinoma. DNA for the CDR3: TGCGCCAGCAGCCAAGGACCTAGCGGGGGGCCGTCACAAGAGACCCAGTACTTC. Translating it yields CASSQGPSGGPSQETQYF.